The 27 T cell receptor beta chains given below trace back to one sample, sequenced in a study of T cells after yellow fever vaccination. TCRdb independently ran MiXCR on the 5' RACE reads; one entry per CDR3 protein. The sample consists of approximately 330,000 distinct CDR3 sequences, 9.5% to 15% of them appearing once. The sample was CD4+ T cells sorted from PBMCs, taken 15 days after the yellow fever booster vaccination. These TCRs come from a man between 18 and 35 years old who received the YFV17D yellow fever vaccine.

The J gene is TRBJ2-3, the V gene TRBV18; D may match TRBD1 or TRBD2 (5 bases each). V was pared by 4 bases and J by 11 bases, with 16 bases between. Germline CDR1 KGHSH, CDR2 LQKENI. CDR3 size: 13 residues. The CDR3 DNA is TGTGCCAGCTCACTCGGACCCCGGGGCCTGCAGTATTTT. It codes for CASSLGPRGLQYF.

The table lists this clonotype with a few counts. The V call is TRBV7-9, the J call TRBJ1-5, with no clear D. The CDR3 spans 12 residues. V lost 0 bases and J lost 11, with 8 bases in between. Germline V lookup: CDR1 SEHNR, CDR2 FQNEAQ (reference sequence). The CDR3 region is CASSLANMAQHF. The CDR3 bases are TGTGCCAGCAGCTTAGCGAATATGGCCCAGCATTTT.

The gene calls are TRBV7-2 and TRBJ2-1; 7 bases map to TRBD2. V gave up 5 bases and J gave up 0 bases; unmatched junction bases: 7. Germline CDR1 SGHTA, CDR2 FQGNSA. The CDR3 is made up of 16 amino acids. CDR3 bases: TGTGCCAGCAGCCCGAGCGGGGATGCCTCCTACAATGAGCAGTTCTTC. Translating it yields CASSPSGDASYNEQFF.

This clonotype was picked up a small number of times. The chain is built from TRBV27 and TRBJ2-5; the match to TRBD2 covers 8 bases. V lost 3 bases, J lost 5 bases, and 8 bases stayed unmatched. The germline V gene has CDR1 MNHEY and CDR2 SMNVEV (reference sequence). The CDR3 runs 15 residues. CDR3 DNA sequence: TGTGCCAGCAGTTTCCACGGGACTAGGATCGAGACCCAGTACTTC. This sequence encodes CASSFHGTRIETQYF.

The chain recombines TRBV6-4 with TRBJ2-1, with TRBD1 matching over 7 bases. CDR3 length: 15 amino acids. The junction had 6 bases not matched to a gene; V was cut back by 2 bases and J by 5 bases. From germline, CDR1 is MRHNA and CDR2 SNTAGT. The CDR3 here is CASSDRGLSNNEQFF. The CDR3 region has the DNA TGTGCCAGCAGTGACAGGGGGCTTTCTAACAATGAGCAGTTCTTC.

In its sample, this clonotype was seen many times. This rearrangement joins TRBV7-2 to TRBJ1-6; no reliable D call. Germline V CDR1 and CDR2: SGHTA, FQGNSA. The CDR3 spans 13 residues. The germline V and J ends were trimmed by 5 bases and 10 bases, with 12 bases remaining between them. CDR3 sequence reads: CASSPTWESPLHF. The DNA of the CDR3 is TGTGCCAGCAGCCCGACTTGGGAGTCACCCCTCCACTTT.

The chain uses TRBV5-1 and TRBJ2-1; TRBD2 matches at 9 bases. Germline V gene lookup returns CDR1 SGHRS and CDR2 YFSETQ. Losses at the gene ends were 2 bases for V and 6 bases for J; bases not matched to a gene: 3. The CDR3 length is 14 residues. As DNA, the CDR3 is TGCGCCAGCAGCTTAACAGCGGGGGGCAATGAGCAGTTCTTC. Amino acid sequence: CASSLTAGGNEQFF.

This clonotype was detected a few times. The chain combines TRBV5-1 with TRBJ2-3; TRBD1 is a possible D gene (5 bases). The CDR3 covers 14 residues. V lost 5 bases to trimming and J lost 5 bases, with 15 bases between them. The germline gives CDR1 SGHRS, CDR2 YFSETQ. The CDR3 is CASSEAQARDTQYF. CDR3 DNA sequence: TGCGCCAGCAGTGAGGCACAGGCGAGAGATACGCAGTATTTT.

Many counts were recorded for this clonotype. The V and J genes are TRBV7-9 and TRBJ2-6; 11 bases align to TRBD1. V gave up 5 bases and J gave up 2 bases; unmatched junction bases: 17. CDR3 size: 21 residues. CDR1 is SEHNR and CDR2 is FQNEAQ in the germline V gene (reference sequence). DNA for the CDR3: TGTGCCAGCAGCCCGAGCTATTCCGGGACAGGGGGTATAGCTGGGGCCAACGTCCTGACTTTC. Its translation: CASSPSYSGTGGIAGANVLTF.

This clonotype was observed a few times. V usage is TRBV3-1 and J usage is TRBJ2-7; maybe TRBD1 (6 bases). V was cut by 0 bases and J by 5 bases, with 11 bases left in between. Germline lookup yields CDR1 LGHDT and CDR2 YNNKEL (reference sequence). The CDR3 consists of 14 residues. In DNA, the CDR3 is TGTGCCAGCAGCCAAGACAGGGGATCGGACGAGCAGTACTTC. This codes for CASSQDRGSDEQYF.

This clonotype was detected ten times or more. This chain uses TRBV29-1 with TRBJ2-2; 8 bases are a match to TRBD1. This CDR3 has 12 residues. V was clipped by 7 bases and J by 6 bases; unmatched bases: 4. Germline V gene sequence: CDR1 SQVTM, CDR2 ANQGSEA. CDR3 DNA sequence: TGCAGCGCCGGACAGGGCTCCGGGGAGCTGTTTTTT. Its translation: CSAGQGSGELFF.

The CDR3 spells CSARIPGLANTEAFF. CDR3 coding DNA: TGCAGTGCTAGAATCCCGGGGCTGGCGAACACTGAAGCTTTCTTT. The rearrangement joins TRBV20-1 to TRBJ1-1; weak D call: TRBD1 (5 bases). Trimming pared 2 bases from V and 1 base from J, leaving 14 bases between. From germline, CDR1 is DFQATT and CDR2 SNEGSKA (reference sequence). This CDR3 has 15 residues.

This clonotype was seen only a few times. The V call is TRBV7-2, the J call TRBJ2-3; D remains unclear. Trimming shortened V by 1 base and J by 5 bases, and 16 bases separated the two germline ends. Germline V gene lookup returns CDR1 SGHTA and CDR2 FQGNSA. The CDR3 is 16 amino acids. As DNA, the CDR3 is TGTGCCAGCAGCTTAGTATTTTCTGTTAGTGTAGATACGCAGTATTTT. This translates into CASSLVFSVSVDTQYF.

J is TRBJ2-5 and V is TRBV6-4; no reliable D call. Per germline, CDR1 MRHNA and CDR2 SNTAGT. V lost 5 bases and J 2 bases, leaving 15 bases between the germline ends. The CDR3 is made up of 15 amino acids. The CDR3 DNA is TGTGCCAGCAGTTTTACTGGTGGACGGCAAGAGACCCAGTACTTC. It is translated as CASSFTGGRQETQYF.

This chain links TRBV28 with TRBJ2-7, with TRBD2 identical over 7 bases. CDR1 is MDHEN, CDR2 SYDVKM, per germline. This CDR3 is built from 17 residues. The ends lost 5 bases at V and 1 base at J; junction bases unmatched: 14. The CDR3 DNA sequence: TGTGCCAGCAGTCCCCGGGGAGCGGGGTCTAGGTCCTACGAGCAGTACGTC. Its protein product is CASSPRGAGSRSYEQYV.

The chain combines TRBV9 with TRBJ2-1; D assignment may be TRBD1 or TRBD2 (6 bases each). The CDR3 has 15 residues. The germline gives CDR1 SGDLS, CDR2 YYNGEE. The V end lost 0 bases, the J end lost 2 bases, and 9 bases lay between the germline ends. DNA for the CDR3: TGTGCCAGCAGCGTAGACGGGGGCCCCTACAATGAGCAGTTCTTC. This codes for CASSVDGGPYNEQFF.

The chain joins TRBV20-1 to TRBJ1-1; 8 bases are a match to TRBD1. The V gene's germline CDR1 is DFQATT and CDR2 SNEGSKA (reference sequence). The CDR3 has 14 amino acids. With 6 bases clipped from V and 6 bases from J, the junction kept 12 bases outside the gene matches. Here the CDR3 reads CSAIPSTGDAEAFF. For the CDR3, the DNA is TGCAGTGCAATCCCTTCGACAGGGGACGCTGAAGCTTTCTTT.

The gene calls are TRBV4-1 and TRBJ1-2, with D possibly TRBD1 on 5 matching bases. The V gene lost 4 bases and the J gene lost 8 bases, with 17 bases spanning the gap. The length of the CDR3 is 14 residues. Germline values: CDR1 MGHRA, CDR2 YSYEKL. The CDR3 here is CASSPPGRVGGYTF. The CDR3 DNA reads TGCGCCAGCAGCCCTCCCGGCAGGGTTGGAGGCTACACCTTC.

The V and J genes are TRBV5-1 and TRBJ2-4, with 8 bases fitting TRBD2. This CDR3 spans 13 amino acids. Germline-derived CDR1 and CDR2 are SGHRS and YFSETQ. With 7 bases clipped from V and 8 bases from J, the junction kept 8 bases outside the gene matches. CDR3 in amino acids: CASSSGGGYIQYF. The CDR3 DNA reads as TGCGCCAGCTCTTCCGGCGGGGGGTACATTCAGTACTTC.

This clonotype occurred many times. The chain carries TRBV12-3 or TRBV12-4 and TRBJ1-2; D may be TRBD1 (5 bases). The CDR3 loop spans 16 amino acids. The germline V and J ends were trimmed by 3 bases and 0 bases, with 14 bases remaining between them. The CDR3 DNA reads TGTGCCAGCAGTTTCTCCCGGGGGACTGCTAACTATGGCTACACCTTC. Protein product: CASSFSRGTANYGYTF.

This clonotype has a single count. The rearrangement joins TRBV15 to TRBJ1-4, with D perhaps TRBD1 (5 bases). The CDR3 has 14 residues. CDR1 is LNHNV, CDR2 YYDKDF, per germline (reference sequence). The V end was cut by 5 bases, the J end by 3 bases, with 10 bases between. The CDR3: CATSGGPSNEKLFF. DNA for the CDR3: TGTGCCACCAGCGGGGGACCGTCTAATGAAAAACTGTTTTTT. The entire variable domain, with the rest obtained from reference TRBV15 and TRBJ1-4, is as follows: DAMVIQNPRYQVTQFGKPVTLSCSQTLNHNVMYWYQQKSSQAPKLLFHYYDKDFNNEADTPDNFQSRRPNTSFCFLDIRSPGLGDTAMYLCATSGGPSNEKLFFGSGTQLSVL.

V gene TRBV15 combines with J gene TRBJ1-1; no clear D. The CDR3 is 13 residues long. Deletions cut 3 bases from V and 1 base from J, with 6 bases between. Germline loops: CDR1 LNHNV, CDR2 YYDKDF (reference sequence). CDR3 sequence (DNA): TGTGCCACCAGCAGGGACCAGAACACTGAAGCTTTCTTT. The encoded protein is CATSRDQNTEAFF.

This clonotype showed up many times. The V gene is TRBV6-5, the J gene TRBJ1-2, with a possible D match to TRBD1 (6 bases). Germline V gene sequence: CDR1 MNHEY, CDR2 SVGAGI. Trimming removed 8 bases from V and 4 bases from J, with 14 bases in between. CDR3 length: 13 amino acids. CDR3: CASRLTGTYGYTF. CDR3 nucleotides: TGTGCCAGCCGATTAACAGGGACCTATGGCTACACCTTC.

CDR3 region: CASSQDQGHNTANEQFF. The CDR3 DNA reads TGTGCCAGCAGCCAAGATCAAGGACACAATACGGCGAATGAGCAGTTCTTC. This chain links TRBV3-1 with TRBJ2-1, with D maybe TRBD1 (5 bases). The CDR3 has 17 residues. Germline CDR1 LGHDT, CDR2 YNNKEL (reference sequence). V was shortened by 0 bases and J by 7 bases, with 19 bases between the two germline ends.

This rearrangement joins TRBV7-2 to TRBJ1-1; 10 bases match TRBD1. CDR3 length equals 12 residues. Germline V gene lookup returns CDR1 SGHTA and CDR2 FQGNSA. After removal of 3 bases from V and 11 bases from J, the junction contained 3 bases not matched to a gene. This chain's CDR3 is CASSFMDRGAFF. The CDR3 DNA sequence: TGTGCCAGCAGCTTCATGGACAGGGGGGCTTTCTTT.

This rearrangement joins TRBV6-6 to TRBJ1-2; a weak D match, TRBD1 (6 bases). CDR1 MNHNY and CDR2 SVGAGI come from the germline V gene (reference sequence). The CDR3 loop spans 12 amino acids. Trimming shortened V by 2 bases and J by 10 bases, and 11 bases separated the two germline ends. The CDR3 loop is CASSYEGEVYTF. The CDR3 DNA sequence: TGTGCCAGCAGTTACGAGGGGGAGGTCTACACCTTC.

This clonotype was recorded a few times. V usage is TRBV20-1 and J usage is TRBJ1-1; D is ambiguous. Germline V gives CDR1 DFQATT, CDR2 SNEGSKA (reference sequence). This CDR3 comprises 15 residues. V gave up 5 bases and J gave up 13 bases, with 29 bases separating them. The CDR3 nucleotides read TGCAGTGCTCTCGAATATCCCAAGGCCCCTAAGGGATTTTTCTTT. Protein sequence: CSALEYPKAPKGFFF.